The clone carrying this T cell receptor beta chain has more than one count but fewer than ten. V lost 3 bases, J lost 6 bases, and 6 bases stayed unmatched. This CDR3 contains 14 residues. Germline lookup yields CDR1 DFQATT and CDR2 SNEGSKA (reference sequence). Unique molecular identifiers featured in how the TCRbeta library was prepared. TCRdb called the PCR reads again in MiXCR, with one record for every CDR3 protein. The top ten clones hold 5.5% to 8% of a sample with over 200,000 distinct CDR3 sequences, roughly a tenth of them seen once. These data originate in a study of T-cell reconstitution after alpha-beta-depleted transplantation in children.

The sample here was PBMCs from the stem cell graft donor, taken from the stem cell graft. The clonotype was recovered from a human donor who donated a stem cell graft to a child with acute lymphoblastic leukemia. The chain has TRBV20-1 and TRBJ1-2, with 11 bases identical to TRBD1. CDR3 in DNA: TGCAGTGCTAGTTGGACAGGGGGCGGAGATGGCTACACCTTC. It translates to CSASWTGGGDGYTF.